A single sample is the source of the 26 T cell receptor beta chains below, sequenced in a study of cytomegalovirus exposure and HLA in healthy donors. TCRdb keeps only in-frame clones here, not all; method: immunoSEQ multiplex PCR. The table has roughly 68,000 clones, nearly 96% seen once. Sequences were obtained from PBMCs. These receptors came from a woman aged 18-29 years in good health and CMV-seropositive.

This rearrangement joins TRBV28 to TRBJ2-2, with TRBD2 matching 9 bases. This CDR3 spans 14 amino acids. Germline CDR1 MDHEN, CDR2 SYDVKM. Trimming at V came to 6 bases and at J to 2 bases, leaving 1 base not matched to a gene. The CDR3 here is CASRTSGNTGELFF. Written as DNA, the CDR3 is TGTGCCAGCAGGACTAGCGGCAACACCGGGGAGCTGTTTTTT.

The chain links TRBV28 to TRBJ2-7; perhaps TRBD1 as D (5 bases). The CDR3 runs 14 residues. Looked up from germline, CDR1 is MDHEN and CDR2 is SYDVKM. V lost 3 bases, J lost 3 bases, and 12 bases lay in between. The CDR3 DNA sequence: TGTGCCAGCAGTTTGGGCAGGGCCAACTACGAGCAGTACTTC. Amino acid sequence: CASSLGRANYEQYF.

The chain combines TRBV18 with TRBJ2-3, with 8 bases lining up with TRBD2. CDR1 and CDR2 from the germline V gene are KGHSH and LQKENI. This CDR3 has 16 residues. The V gene end was trimmed by 1 base and the J gene end by 4 bases; junction bases not matched to a gene: 7. CDR3 sequence: CASSPLSGTTADTQYF. In DNA, the CDR3 is TGTGCCAGCTCACCACTTAGCGGGACCACCGCAGATACGCAGTATTTT.

This clone has just a few counts. The V and J genes are TRBV30 and TRBJ2-2; the D gene is possibly TRBD2 (5 bases). The CDR3 runs 14 residues. Germline V gene lookup returns CDR1 GTSNPN and CDR2 SVGIG (reference sequence). V gave up 5 bases and J gave up 4 bases, with 14 bases separating them. The CDR3 spells CAWGGYGVTGELFF. As DNA, the CDR3 is TGTGCCTGGGGAGGTTACGGGGTCACCGGGGAGCTGTTTTTT.

The chain is built from TRBV6-5 and TRBJ2-7; D perhaps matches TRBD2 (5 bases). CDR3 length: 12 amino acids. The ends were cut back, 7 bases at V and 4 bases at J, with 11 bases in the middle. CDR1 and CDR2 from the germline V gene are MNHEY and SVGAGI. DNA for the CDR3: TGTGCCAGCATGGGGAGCACATACGAGCAGTACTTC. Translating gives CASMGSTYEQYF.

This chain joins TRBV5-8 and TRBJ2-7, with 7 bases matching TRBD2. After removal of 1 base from V and 2 bases from J, the junction contained 6 bases not matched to a gene. Per the germline V gene, CDR1 is SGHTS and CDR2 is YDEGEE. This CDR3 is 15 amino acids long. The CDR3 is CASSLWTSGTYEQYF. In nucleotides, the CDR3 is TGTGCCAGCAGCTTGTGGACCAGCGGGACCTACGAGCAGTACTTC.

The chain joins TRBV11-1 to TRBJ2-2; a weak D match, TRBD2 (6 bases). Per germline, CDR1 SGHAT and CDR2 FQDESV (reference sequence). The CDR3 consists of 13 residues. With 11 bases removed from V and 7 bases from J, the gap between germline ends came to 17 bases. The CDR3 nucleotides read TGTGCCGCGGGGCGGGATGGTGTCGGGGAGCTGTTTTTT. Its translation is CAAGRDGVGELFF.

The V call is TRBV9, the J call TRBJ2-3, with 10 bases lining up with TRBD2. The CDR3 has 15 amino acids. Germline V gives CDR1 SGDLS, CDR2 YYNGEE. The trim removed 5 bases at V and 2 bases at J, leaving 5 bases unmatched. CDR3 DNA sequence: TGTGCCAGCAGTGTTAGCGGGAGGCCCACAGATACGCAGTATTTT. Encoded protein: CASSVSGRPTDTQYF.

The chain has TRBV30 and TRBJ2-5; 10 nucleotides match TRBD2. This CDR3 spans 15 amino acids. Trimming at V came to 0 bases and at J to 4 bases, leaving 5 bases not matched to a gene. In germline, CDR1 is GTSNPN, CDR2 SVGIG (reference sequence). The CDR3 coding sequence is TGTGCCTGGAGTGTACCACTAGCGGGGATAGAGACCCAGTACTTC. Translated: CAWSVPLAGIETQYF.

The count of this clone is one. The V call is TRBV27, the J call TRBJ2-1; 14 bases line up with TRBD2. V gave up 6 bases and J gave up 8 bases; unmatched junction bases: 18. Germline V gene data show CDR1 as MNHEY and CDR2 as SMNVEV (reference sequence). This CDR3 has 19 amino acids. The CDR3 DNA reads TGTGCCAGCAGCCCAACCGGGACTAGCGGGAGTTTCACACGGGATGAGCAGTTCTTC. Protein product: CASSPTGTSGSFTRDEQFF.

This clone was picked up one time. The chain recombines TRBV11-2 with TRBJ2-7; maybe TRBD1 (5 bases). Trimming left V 1 base short and J 0 bases short, with 16 bases between. The CDR3 has 17 amino acids. Germline loops: CDR1 SGHAT, CDR2 FQNNGV. Written as DNA, the CDR3 is TGTGCCAGCAGCTTAGGGTCTGGGGCCGGGCTCTCCTACGAGCAGTACTTC. Translation: CASSLGSGAGLSYEQYF.

This chain uses TRBV5-6 with TRBJ2-7; the match to TRBD2 covers 11 bases. The CDR3 spans 16 residues. Germline V gives CDR1 SGHDT, CDR2 YYEEEE. J lost 4 bases, V lost 4 bases, and 10 bases had no gene match. The CDR3 here is CASSREGTSGSYEQYF. CDR3 nucleotide sequence: TGTGCCAGCAGCCGGGAGGGCACTAGCGGGAGTTACGAGCAGTACTTC. Complete variable domain (other parts from reference TRBV5-6 and TRBJ2-7): DAGVTQSPTHLIKTRGQQVTLRCSPKSGHDTVSWYQQALGQGPQFIFQYYEEEERQRGNFPDRFSGHQFPNYSSELNVNALLLGDSALYLCASSREGTSGSYEQYFGPGTRLTVT.

This chain uses TRBV7-9 with TRBJ2-1, with D perhaps matching TRBD2 (7 bases). CDR3 length: 16 amino acids. V shed 2 bases and J shed 3 bases, with 14 bases lying between them. Germline CDR1 and CDR2: SEHNR and FQNEAQ (reference sequence). CDR3 nucleotide sequence: TGTGCCAGCAGCTTAAGTAAAGGGGGGGACTACAATGAGCAGTTCTTC. Translated: CASSLSKGGDYNEQFF.

The gene calls are TRBV10-3 and TRBJ2-3; D gene ambiguous. Trimming left V 2 bases short and J 3 bases short, with 6 bases between. Germline V lookup: CDR1 ENHRY, CDR2 SYGVKD. This CDR3 has 13 residues. In DNA form, the CDR3 reads TGTGCCATCAGTGAGGTGGAGACAGATACGCAGTATTTT. Translating gives CAISEVETDTQYF.

In regard to this clone: The junction departs from the called germline gene at one end, perhaps through a read error. For the CDR3, the DNA is TGTGCCAGCCGTTTAAGGCAGGGGTTTACCTACGAGCAGTACTTC. Its translation: CASRLRQGFTYEQYF. This chain links TRBV27 with TRBJ2-7; tentatively, D is TRBD1 (6 bases). The germline gives CDR1 MNHEY, CDR2 SMNVEV (reference sequence). The CDR3 loop spans 15 amino acids.

Only a few counts were recorded for this clone. The chain links TRBV11-2 to TRBJ2-7; 7 bases line up with TRBD2. This CDR3 region has 15 residues. Losses at the gene ends were 4 bases for V and 0 bases for J; bases not matched to a gene: 6. Germline loops: CDR1 SGHAT, CDR2 FQNNGV. Here the CDR3 DNA reads TGTGCCAGCAGCTCCTTCCGCGGGAGCTCCTACGAGCAGTACTTC. Amino acids: CASSSFRGSSYEQYF.

A single count supports this clone. The chain carries TRBV19 and TRBJ2-7; TRBD2 agrees at 7 bases. V was pared by 4 bases and J by 3 bases, with 6 bases of the junction left unmatched. The CDR3 sequence is 14 residues long. Germline CDR1 and CDR2: LNHDA and SQIVND (reference sequence). The CDR3 here is CASSTREGRYEQYF. The CDR3, as DNA: TGTGCCAGTAGTACGAGGGAGGGCCGCTACGAGCAGTACTTC.

The chain couples TRBV10-3 to TRBJ1-1; 8 bases are shared with TRBD1. The CDR3 has 17 residues. The junction had 12 bases not matched to a gene; V was cut back by 4 bases and J by 2 bases. In germline, CDR1 is ENHRY, CDR2 SYGVKD. The CDR3 nucleotides read TGTGCCATCAGTGGAGGGTCAGGGGGCAAAGATAACACTGAAGCTTTCTTT. Its protein is CAISGGSGGKDNTEAFF.

The chain carries TRBV4-1 and TRBJ1-2, with 8 bases that match TRBD1. Trimming at V came to 10 bases and at J to 8 bases, leaving 6 bases not matched to a gene. The CDR3 spans 11 residues. CDR1 and CDR2 from the germline V gene are MGHRA and YSYEKL. CDR3 DNA: TGCGCCACCACAGGACAGGGCGGCTACACCTTC. Translated: CATTGQGGYTF.

J is TRBJ2-4 and V is TRBV2; D possibly corresponds to TRBD2 (6 bases). Trimming cost V 6 bases and J 1 base, with 22 bases left between them. CDR1 and CDR2 from the germline V gene are SNHLY and FYNNEI. This CDR3 has 18 residues. The CDR3, as DNA: TGTGCCAGCAGGAGGGGACTTCGTCCCCCTTTGGCCAAAAACATTCAGTACTTC. This gives the protein CASRRGLRPPLAKNIQYF.

The chain joins TRBV5-4 to TRBJ2-5, with D possibly matching TRBD2 (6 bases). The germline gives CDR1 SGHNT, CDR2 YYREEE (reference sequence). V dropped 4 bases and J dropped 3 bases, with 16 bases sitting between them. The CDR3 length is 15 residues. In nucleotides, the CDR3 is TGTGCCAGCAGCCTGGAGACTAGGGTTGAAGAGACCCAGTACTTC. Its protein product is CASSLETRVEETQYF.

J is TRBJ1-2 and V is TRBV30, with TRBD1 as a possible D gene (6 bases). The CDR3 totals 13 residues. V was clipped by 4 bases and J by 5 bases, with 14 bases between them. Germline V gene data show CDR1 as GTSNPN and CDR2 as SVGIG (reference sequence). In nucleotides, the CDR3 is TGTGCCTGGACCAGTGACAGGAGATATGGCTACACCTTC. Its translation is CAWTSDRRYGYTF.

V is TRBV28 and J is TRBJ2-7; 9 positions match TRBD1. CDR1 and CDR2 (germline): MDHEN, SYDVKM. Losses at the gene ends were 5 bases for V and 6 bases for J; bases not matched to a gene: 11. This CDR3 has 15 residues. CDR3 sequence reads: CASSTIGQGLIEQYF. The CDR3 bases are TGTGCCAGCAGTACTATCGGACAGGGGCTGATCGAGCAGTACTTC.

The chain has TRBV7-9 and TRBJ2-2; 12 bases are shared with TRBD2. Germline assignment: CDR1 SEHNR and CDR2 FQNEAQ (reference sequence). The CDR3 runs 17 residues. Trimming at V came to 8 bases and at J to 2 bases, leaving 9 bases not matched to a gene. CDR3 region: CASCPLTSGSNTGELFF. The CDR3, as DNA: TGTGCCAGCTGCCCGTTGACTAGCGGGAGCAACACCGGGGAGCTGTTTTTT. The complete variable domain, with remaining parts taken from reference TRBV7-9 and TRBJ2-2, reads DTGVSQNPRHKITKRGQNVTFRCDPISEHNRLYWYRQTLGQGPEFLTYFQNEAQLEKSRLLSDRFSAERPKGSFSTLEIQRTEQGDSAMYLCASCPLTSGSNTGELFFGEGSRLTVL.

J is TRBJ2-3 and V is TRBV4-3, with TRBD2 matching over 11 bases. Germline CDR1 and CDR2: LGHNA and YSLEER. V lost 0 bases and J lost 1; bases outside the gene matches: 12. The CDR3 is 20 amino acids. The DNA of the CDR3 is TGCGCCAGCAGCCAAGATTGGGGCCTAGCGGGAGGCGGCGGCACAGATACGCAGTATTTT. This translates into CASSQDWGLAGGGGTDTQYF.

The chain joins TRBV4-1 to TRBJ1-1, with a weak D call TRBD1 (6 bases). CDR1 MGHRA and CDR2 YSYEKL come from the germline V gene. V was shortened by 4 bases and J by 2 bases, with 11 bases between the two germline ends. The CDR3 runs 14 residues. The CDR3 DNA follows: TGCGCCAGCAGCCCACAGGGTTACAACACTGAAGCTTTCTTT. Its protein is CASSPQGYNTEAFF.